This T cell receptor beta chain was captured in a study of T cells in Graves' hyperthyroidism and ophthalmopathy. Study-level background: The initial diagnosis was the point when peripheral blood was collected, ahead of any treatment.

Many counts were recorded for this clonotype. Patients were aged 18 to 65, had disease duration under 2 months, and had newly diagnosed hyperthyroidism. The germline gives CDR1 LGHDT, CDR2 YNNKEL (reference sequence). The CDR3 is 16 residues long. V lost 0 bases and J lost 7; bases outside the gene matches: 9. Regions amplified from RNA transcripts were the TCR beta CDR3 regions. First-round RT-PCR targeting the TCR CDR3 was performed with the HTBI primer set. Each CDR3 protein gets one entry after TCRdb re-called the multiplex PCR reads with MiXCR. The sample has fewer than 600,000 distinct CDR3 sequences, around 15% seen once.

The genes are TRBV3-1 and TRBJ2-1, with 7 bases that match TRBD2. The sample taken for sequencing was blood. The TCR was taken from a middle-aged woman with Graves' hyperthyroidism. In DNA, the CDR3 is TGTGCCAGCAGCCAAGATTCTAGCGGAGGATATAATGAGCAGTTCTTC. The encoded protein is CASSQDSSGGYNEQFF.